The subject of this entry is one T cell receptor beta chain. Antigen specificity is unknown. Here immunoSEQ multiplex PCR was the method, and the copy in TCRdb shows in-frame clones only, minus some. The sample includes around 87,000 clones, over 80% of them seen just once. This specimen comes from a study of siplizumab effects on memory and regulatory T cells. Germline CDR1 and CDR2: MNHEY and SVGAGI. Between the trimmed V and J ends, which lost 10 bases and 5 bases, there was a span of 12 bases. The CDR3 has 11 amino acids. Findings and caveats of the study: A minor fraction of alloreactive clones, and no more, mapped to unstimulated subsets. Suppression by proliferating Tregs derived from siplizumab cultures was not verified. A significant reduction in alloreactive sequences traceable to unstimulated CD4+ memory cells was produced by siplizumab. No assignable naive or memory phenotype existed for roughly 80-96% of proliferating CD4+ or CD8+ clones.

This TCR was sampled from a human donor in good health. Sequencing input: CD4+ T cells sorted from blood. The chain couples TRBV6-5 to TRBJ2-7, with D possibly TRBD2 on 7 matching bases. The CDR3 here is CATRGGDEQYF. CDR3 coding DNA: TGTGCCACCCGCGGGGGCGACGAGCAGTACTTC.